The 5 T cell receptor beta chains below come from one sample, sequenced in a study of control samples from healthy donors and cancer patients. The method was immunoSEQ multiplex PCR; TCRdb's version includes in-frame clones alone and lacks a portion of them. The sample consists of 150,000 or so clones, 93% of them appearing once. The specimen sequenced was blood. The receptors come from a man aged 18 to 35 in good health.

This sequence joins TRBV9 and TRBJ2-1; a weak D match, TRBD1 (6 bases). CDR3 size: 17 residues. Trimming pared 4 bases from V and 9 bases from J, leaving 26 bases between. Germline V gene sequence: CDR1 SGDLS, CDR2 YYNGEE. CDR3 coding DNA: TGTGCCAGCAGCACCGGCAGAAACAGGGTTGCGTGGGGTGAGCAGTTCTTC. Its protein is CASSTGRNRVAWGEQFF.

CDR3 nucleotides: TGCGCCAGCAGCTGGGGGACAGGGCGTTCCACTGAAGCTTTCTTT. It encodes CASSWGTGRSTEAFF. The gene calls are TRBV5-1 and TRBJ1-1; 9 nucleotides line up with TRBD1. The CDR3 extends over 15 amino acids. Trimming removed 3 bases from V and 4 bases from J; junction bases left unmatched: 7. Germline V gene sequence: CDR1 SGHRS, CDR2 YFSETQ.

This chain joins TRBV5-8 and TRBJ2-1; D is unclear. V lost 4 bases and J lost 4, with 15 bases in between. The length of the CDR3 is 15 residues. CDR1 and CDR2 from the germline V gene are SGHTS and YDEGEE. The chain's CDR3 is CASSTGRRVYNEQFF. The CDR3 DNA sequence: TGTGCCAGCAGCACCGGAAGACGAGTTTACAATGAGCAGTTCTTC.

The J gene is TRBJ2-3, the V gene TRBV7-2; D remains ambiguous. The CDR3 sequence is 15 residues long. Looked up from germline, CDR1 is SGHTA and CDR2 is FQGNSA. Trimming pared 0 bases from V and 1 base from J, leaving 8 bases between. The CDR3 nucleotides read TGTGCCAGCAGCTTAGCGGCCGACCGCACAGATACGCAGTATTTT. It encodes CASSLAADRTDTQYF.

V usage is TRBV11-2 and J usage is TRBJ2-1; 7 positions agree with TRBD1. The CDR3 length is 15 residues. With 5 bases clipped from V and 8 bases from J, the junction kept 12 bases outside the gene matches. Germline V gives CDR1 SGHAT, CDR2 FQNNGV. CDR3 protein: CASSANRGGKDEQFF. The CDR3 region has the DNA TGTGCCAGCAGCGCTAACAGGGGTGGAAAAGATGAGCAGTTCTTC.